This T cell receptor beta chain was identified during a study of identical twins. V was pared by 5 bases and J by 4 bases, with 7 bases of the junction left unmatched. This CDR3 has 15 amino acids. Germline loops: CDR1 MNHNS, CDR2 SASEGT. This clonotype was found once. In TCRdb, the 5' RACE reads were re-called with MiXCR into one record per CDR3 protein. The sample yields hundreds of thousands of distinct CDR3 sequences, 15% to 20% seen once. These data were also filed under a second study, of T cells expressing NK-cell markers. From that second work: The dominant NKG2C+ clonotypes represented about 1.0-8% of CD8+ T cells in over 5 donors.

The chain couples TRBV6-1 to TRBJ2-5, with 10 bases identical to TRBD2. This receptor was identified in a woman younger than 35 in good health. Input material: PBMCs. The CDR3 protein is CASSRPSGGGETQYF. The CDR3 DNA reads TGTGCCAGCAGTCGCCCTAGCGGGGGAGGAGAGACCCAGTACTTC.